The rows below give T cell receptor beta chains drawn from one sample of a study of CD8 T cells in Susac syndrome. MiXCR was run by TCRdb on the immunoSEQ multiplex PCR reads, yielding one entry per CDR3 protein. The repertoire holds 120,000 or so distinct CDR3 sequences, with more than 90% as singletons. Sequenced input: CD8+ T cells from PBMCs. The receptors derive from a human donor with Susac syndrome. Both conserved end residues are part of each CDR3. D genes are given only for firm matches. Some rows have no size entry. The others give once, few or many, or a class for an expanded clone.

TRBV30,.,TRBD1,TRBJ1-2,TGTGCCTGGAGTGTCCCTTGGGACAGGCTAAGGGAAGGCTACACCTTC,CAWSVPWDRLREGYTF
TRBV7-2,.,.,TRBJ2-7,TGTGCCAGCAGCTTAGCTGTGACTAGGGACGAGCAGTACTTC,CASSLAVTRDEQYF
TRBV27,.,TRBD2,TRBJ2-3,TGTGCCAGCAGTTCCCCTACTAGCGGGTATACGCAGTATTTT,CASSSPTSGYTQYF
TRBV27,.,TRBD2,TRBJ2-7,TGTGCCAGCAGCCCCGGGACTAGCGTCTACGAGCAGTACTTC,CASSPGTSVYEQYF
TRBV4-3,.,TRBD2,TRBJ2-1,TGCGCCAGCAGCCAAGATCCCACTAGCGCCTACAATGAGCAGTTCTTC,CASSQDPTSAYNEQFF
TRBV30,.,.,TRBJ2-7,TGTGCCTGGAGTCTACTAGCTATCGACGAGCAGTACTTC,CAWSLLAIDEQYF
TRBV4-3,.,.,TRBJ2-4,TGCGCCAGCAGCCGGTCCCGGTCGGAGGCCAAAAACATTCAGTACTTC,CASSRSRSEAKNIQYF
TRBV7-9,.,.,TRBJ2-7,TGTGCCAGCAGCTTAGCGGTGGAGGAGCAGTACTTC,CASSLAVEEQYF
TRBV28,.,TRBD1,TRBJ1-1,TGTGCCAGCAGTTTATTCGGCAGGGGGAACATGAACACTGAAGCTTTCTTT,CASSLFGRGNMNTEAFF
TRBV13,.,.,TRBJ1-1,TGTGCCAGCAGCTTAGCCCGAACTTATTGGGACACTGAAGCTTTCTTT,CASSLARTYWDTEAFF
TRBV4-1,.,.,TRBJ1-2,TGCGCCAGCAGCCAAGCTGAACAGGGAGCCTATGGCTACACCTTC,CASSQAEQGAYGYTF
TRBV7-3,once,.,TRBJ2-3,TGTGCCAGCAGCTTTTCCGGTTCCCACACAGATACGCAGTATTTT,CASSFSGSHTDTQYF
TRBV24-1,.,.,TRBJ1-5,TGTGCCACCAGTGATCCCGGACAGAACAATCAGCCCCAGCATTTT,CATSDPGQNNQPQHF
TRBV28,.,TRBD2,TRBJ2-3,TGTGCCAGCAGCCTAGGACTAGAAACAGATACGCAGTATTTT,CASSLGLETDTQYF
TRBV9,.,.,TRBJ1-6,TGTGCCAGCAGCCCTCAAGGGTTGAATTCACCCCTCCACTTT,CASSPQGLNSPLHF
TRBV20-1,.,.,TRBJ2-7,TGCAGTGCTAGAAACTTGGGCTCCTACGAGCAGTACTTC,CSARNLGSYEQYF
TRBV4-2,.,.,TRBJ2-7,TGTGCCAGCAGCCAATCCGGGACCCAAAGCTCCTACGAGCAGTACTTC,CASSQSGTQSSYEQYF
TRBV12-3/TRBV12-4,.,.,TRBJ2-3,TGTGCCAGCAGCCCCGCAGGGGCAATCGATACGCAGTATTTT,CASSPAGAIDTQYF
TRBV7-9,.,TRBD2,TRBJ2-1,TGTGCCAGCAACCTAGCGGAGGCCCCATACAATGAGCAGTTCTTC,CASNLAEAPYNEQFF
TRBV18,.,TRBD2,TRBJ2-7,TGTGCCAGCTCACCCAGTGGCGGGAGGGACGAGCAGTACTTC,CASSPSGGRDEQYF
TRBV30,.,.,TRBJ1-2,TGTGCCTGGAGTGTACTACCAGGGTCTGGGGGCTACACCTTC,CAWSVLPGSGGYTF
TRBV29-1,.,.,TRBJ1-2,TGCAGCGTTGCTTCAGGGGCTGGCTACACCTTC,CSVASGAGYTF
TRBV20-1,.,.,TRBJ1-6,TGCAGTGCTAGAGATGTTGGGGGCACACTTAATTCACCCCTCCACTTT,CSARDVGGTLNSPLHF
TRBV30,.,.,TRBJ1-5,TGTGCCTGGAGTGCGGGGTCGGGCAATCAGCCCCAGCATTTT,CAWSAGSGNQPQHF
TRBV4-1,.,TRBD2,TRBJ2-7,TGCGCCAGCAGCCCGACAGCGGGAGAGCCCTCCTACGAGCAGTACTTC,CASSPTAGEPSYEQYF
TRBV30,once,.,TRBJ1-5,TGTGCCTGGAAGGACAGCGAAAATCAGCCCCAGCATTTT,CAWKDSENQPQHF
TRBV9,.,.,TRBJ1-1,TGTGCCAGCAGCGTGGAACCCCAACGGGGGAATACTGAAGCTTTCTTT,CASSVEPQRGNTEAFF
TRBV19,.,.,TRBJ1-1,TGTGCCAGTAGTATCCCCCTAGGACAGAAGAACACTGAAGCTTTCTTT,CASSIPLGQKNTEAFF